Described below is a single TCR beta chain sequence and its context. Its antigen is unknown. Base qualities are not recorded, but no much larger clone differs from it by a single base. Sequenced using an Illumina HiSeq 2500. Quantitative 5'-RACE with molecular barcodes was used to prepare TCR beta libraries. The paper's processing steps were these. To identify disease-linked TCR variants, a new computational method was used, one built on a probabilistic model of VDJ rearrangement. The raw public reads went through TCRdb reprocessing: fastp at Q25, MiXCR clone calling, in-frame beta chains kept. Entries that share a CDR3 protein sequence are merged under the most common genes and DNA. In this record, the V and J calls reflect TCRdb's handling and not the investigators' own analysis. Counted in this sample were 350,000 to 450,000 distinct CDR3 sequences; approximately 26% of them appeared once. The ten largest clonotypes hold 0.85% to 1% of the sample.

The data are from a study of CD8 T cells in ankylosing spondylitis (dated by TCRdb to between 2016 and 2019). In the study overall: The study set out to find disease-linked TCR variants by profiling T cell receptor beta repertoires in ankylosing spondylitis patients and healthy donors. The full study cohort was made up of about two dozen ankylosing spondylitis patients and about a hundred healthy donors. Samples of peripheral blood were taken, and for ankylosing spondylitis patients, synovial fluid was collected as well. The paper as a whole reports these results and caveats: In peripheral blood, the disease-linked clones were found at relatively low frequencies and had a CD8+ phenotype. A TCR beta motif made up of several highly homologous amino acid variants appeared to be characteristic of blood from ankylosing spondylitis patients. Some of the motif variants had been reported before in the synovial fluid and blood of reactive arthritis patients, a finding that suggests common disease-initiation mechanisms. According to the report, matched synovial fluid samples from ankylosing spondylitis patients were significantly enriched for the disease-linked clones.

Per the germline V gene (reference sequence), DFQATT is the CDR1 and SNEGSKA is the CDR2. Including the terminal cysteine and phenylalanine, the CDR3 comprises 18 residues. Only the CDR3 region is kept as DNA, spanning 54 bases read in frame from base 1. The junction carries 22 bases between V and J, which are trimmed by 4 bases and 0 bases respectively. The chain joins TRBV20-1 to TRBJ1-5, and TRBD1 may be the D gene, going by 5 matching bases. Sequenced: blood, either unsorted or a sorted T cell fraction (not recorded which). The receptor was isolated from a male donor with ankylosing spondylitis. For the CDR3, the sequence is CSAIEGAAGVLSNQPQHF. The nucleotides are TGCAGTGCTATCGAAGGAGCAGCGGGGGTTCTTAGCAATCAGCCCCAGCATTTT.